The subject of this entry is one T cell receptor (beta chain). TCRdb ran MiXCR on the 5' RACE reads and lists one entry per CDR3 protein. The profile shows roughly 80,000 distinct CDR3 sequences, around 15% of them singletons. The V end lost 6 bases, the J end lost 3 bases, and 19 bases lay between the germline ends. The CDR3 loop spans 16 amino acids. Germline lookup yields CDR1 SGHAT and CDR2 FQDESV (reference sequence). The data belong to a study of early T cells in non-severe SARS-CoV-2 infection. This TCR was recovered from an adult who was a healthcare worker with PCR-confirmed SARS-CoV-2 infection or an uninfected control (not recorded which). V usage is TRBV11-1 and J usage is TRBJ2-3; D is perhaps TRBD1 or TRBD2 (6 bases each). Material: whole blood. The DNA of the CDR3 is TGTGCCAGCAGGACGGAGAGAGGGGGGCGGACAGATACGCAGTATTTT. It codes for CASRTERGGRTDTQYF.